This is a list of T cell receptor beta chains from one sample in a study of CD8 T cells in ankylosing spondylitis. TCRdb reprocessed the 5' RACE reads with MiXCR, giving one entry per CDR3 protein. Counted here are about 160,000 distinct CDR3 sequences, around 18% occurring once; the ten biggest clones make up approximately 8%. The sample taken for sequencing was blood, either unsorted or a sorted T cell fraction (not recorded which). Receptor source: a male donor with ankylosing spondylitis or in good health (not recorded which). Both conserved end residues are part of each CDR3. D genes are given only for firm matches. Rows give clone size only sometimes, using once, few, many, or a class for an expanded clone.

cdr3_nt: TGTGCCAGCAGCACCAACAGGGGGCCCGGGGAGCTGTTTTTT
cdr3_aa: CASSTNRGPGELFF
j_call: TRBJ2-2
v_call: TRBV11-2
d_call: TRBD1
clone_size: NA

cdr3_nt: TGTGCCAGCAGTTTATTTGGGACAGGGGTCTACCATGAAAAACTGTTTTTT
cdr3_aa: CASSLFGTGVYHEKLFF
j_call: TRBJ1-4
v_call: TRBV27
d_call: TRBD1
clone_size: NA

cdr3_nt: TGCAGCGTCAAGACAGGGGGTGGTACTGAAGCTTTCTTT
cdr3_aa: CSVKTGGGTEAFF
j_call: TRBJ1-1
v_call: TRBV29-1
d_call: TRBD1
clone_size: many

cdr3_nt: TGTGCCAGCACCTCCTCCGCTGGGAATGAGCAGTTCTTC
cdr3_aa: CASTSSAGNEQFF
j_call: TRBJ2-1
v_call: TRBV7-9
d_call: NA
clone_size: NA

cdr3_nt: TGCAGCGCTTCGGGGGCTGGGGCCAACGTCCTGACTTTC
cdr3_aa: CSASGAGANVLTF
j_call: TRBJ2-6
v_call: TRBV29-1
d_call: NA
clone_size: once

cdr3_nt: TGTGCCACAAGACTAGCGGGAGAGGGATACAATGAGCAGTTCTTC
cdr3_aa: CATRLAGEGYNEQFF
j_call: TRBJ2-1
v_call: TRBV10-3
d_call: TRBD2
clone_size: many

cdr3_nt: TGTGCCAGCGGCCGGGACAGATCCTACGAGCAGTACTTC
cdr3_aa: CASGRDRSYEQYF
j_call: TRBJ2-7
v_call: TRBV2
d_call: TRBD1
clone_size: few

cdr3_nt: TGTGCCAGCAGCTCACATGGACTAGCGGGAGGACCCCCCCTAGGGAATGAGCAGTTCTTC
cdr3_aa: CASSSHGLAGGPPLGNEQFF
j_call: TRBJ2-1
v_call: TRBV11-2
d_call: TRBD2
clone_size: few

cdr3_nt: TGCGCCAGCAGTATCAGCGCAGATACGCAGTATTTT
cdr3_aa: CASSISADTQYF
j_call: TRBJ2-3
v_call: TRBV5-1
d_call: NA
clone_size: few

cdr3_nt: TGTACCAGCAGTCTGGGACTAGCGGGAGGAGTGGCGGGAGAGACCCAGTACTTC
cdr3_aa: CTSSLGLAGGVAGETQYF
j_call: TRBJ2-5
v_call: TRBV12-3/TRBV12-4
d_call: TRBD2
clone_size: NA

cdr3_nt: TGTGTCTGGAGCTCAGGGACTGGGCAAGAGACCCAGTACTTC
cdr3_aa: CVWSSGTGQETQYF
j_call: TRBJ2-5
v_call: TRBV30
d_call: NA
clone_size: NA

cdr3_nt: TGTGCCAGCAGTTCCCGGGGACTACGACATAGCACAGATACGCAGTATTTT
cdr3_aa: CASSSRGLRHSTDTQYF
j_call: TRBJ2-3
v_call: TRBV12-3/TRBV12-4
d_call: TRBD2
clone_size: many

cdr3_nt: TGCGCCAGCAGAGAGTTAGCGGGGCCCTACAATGAGCAGTTCTTC
cdr3_aa: CASRELAGPYNEQFF
j_call: TRBJ2-1
v_call: TRBV5-1
d_call: TRBD2
clone_size: few

cdr3_nt: TGCGCCAGCCGGGACCGCACAGATACGCAGTATTTT
cdr3_aa: CASRDRTDTQYF
j_call: TRBJ2-3
v_call: TRBV5-1
d_call: NA
clone_size: few

cdr3_nt: TGCGCCAGCAGAGAGCCGGGGCCTGGCCTCGGTGCGAACACTGAAGCTTTCTTT
cdr3_aa: CASREPGPGLGANTEAFF
j_call: TRBJ1-1
v_call: TRBV5-1
d_call: NA
clone_size: many

cdr3_nt: TGTGCCAGTAGTATAGATGCGCAGGGGAAGGCGACTAATGAAAAACTGTTTTTT
cdr3_aa: CASSIDAQGKATNEKLFF
j_call: TRBJ1-4
v_call: TRBV19
d_call: NA
clone_size: few

cdr3_nt: TGCAGTGCTAGAGCGTCCCAGGGATCCTACGAGCAGTACTTC
cdr3_aa: CSARASQGSYEQYF
j_call: TRBJ2-7
v_call: TRBV20-1
d_call: NA
clone_size: NA

cdr3_nt: TGCAGTGCTAGTGCGGCGGGAGGTTGGTACGAGCAGTACTTC
cdr3_aa: CSASAAGGWYEQYF
j_call: TRBJ2-7
v_call: TRBV20-1
d_call: TRBD2
clone_size: many

cdr3_nt: TGCGCCAGCAGCGTACAAAGCTCCTACGAGCAGTACTTC
cdr3_aa: CASSVQSSYEQYF
j_call: TRBJ2-7
v_call: TRBV5-1
d_call: NA
clone_size: many

cdr3_nt: TGTGCCACCAGCCTGACAGGGGGCCTCGGGGGCGAAAACATTCAGTACTTC
cdr3_aa: CATSLTGGLGGENIQYF
j_call: TRBJ2-4
v_call: TRBV24-1
d_call: TRBD1
clone_size: many

cdr3_nt: TGCAGCAGTGAGGCGCGGAGCACAGATACGCAGTATTTT
cdr3_aa: CSSEARSTDTQYF
j_call: TRBJ2-3
v_call: TRBV29-1
d_call: NA
clone_size: NA

cdr3_nt: TGTGCCAGCAGCTTTTCCTCGCTAGTGAGTCAGCCCCAGCATTTT
cdr3_aa: CASSFSSLVSQPQHF
j_call: TRBJ1-5
v_call: TRBV7-8
d_call: NA
clone_size: many

cdr3_nt: TGTGCCAGCAGCTTATCGTCAGGGGGCTTGATCAATGAGCAGTTCTTC
cdr3_aa: CASSLSSGGLINEQFF
j_call: TRBJ2-1
v_call: TRBV7-2
d_call: TRBD1
clone_size: NA

cdr3_nt: TGCGCCAGCATGCAATCTAGACAGGGCTTGGGACAGGAGACCCAGTACTTC
cdr3_aa: CASMQSRQGLGQETQYF
j_call: TRBJ2-5
v_call: TRBV10-2
d_call: TRBD1
clone_size: many

cdr3_nt: TGTGCCAGCGTTCAGACTACTAACTATGGCTACACCTTC
cdr3_aa: CASVQTTNYGYTF
j_call: TRBJ1-2
v_call: TRBV12-3/TRBV12-4
d_call: NA
clone_size: many

cdr3_nt: TGCAGCGTTGAAGGTCAGGTCCAGGGTGGCTACACCTTC
cdr3_aa: CSVEGQVQGGYTF
j_call: TRBJ1-2
v_call: TRBV29-1
d_call: NA
clone_size: NA

cdr3_nt: TGTGCCAGTCTGACTAGCGGGAGCGTCTACGAGCAGTACTTC
cdr3_aa: CASLTSGSVYEQYF
j_call: TRBJ2-7
v_call: TRBV28
d_call: TRBD2
clone_size: many

cdr3_nt: TGTGCCAGCAGCCCCGGGACATCCAAGAAAGAGCAGTACTTC
cdr3_aa: CASSPGTSKKEQYF
j_call: TRBJ2-7
v_call: TRBV28
d_call: NA
clone_size: NA

cdr3_nt: TGTGCCAGCAGCGATGACACCGGGGAGCTGTTTTTT
cdr3_aa: CASSDDTGELFF
j_call: TRBJ2-2
v_call: TRBV9
d_call: NA
clone_size: many

cdr3_nt: TGTGCCAGCAGCCTACAGGTTGTGGGTACTGAAGCTTTCTTT
cdr3_aa: CASSLQVVGTEAFF
j_call: TRBJ1-1
v_call: TRBV12-3/TRBV12-4
d_call: NA
clone_size: many

cdr3_nt: TGCAGCGTGGGGGGCGAAAGGAACACCGGGGAGCTGTTTTTT
cdr3_aa: CSVGGERNTGELFF
j_call: TRBJ2-2
v_call: TRBV29-1
d_call: NA
clone_size: NA

cdr3_nt: TGTGCCAGCAGTCGATCGGGAGGGTACACAGATACGCAGTATTTT
cdr3_aa: CASSRSGGYTDTQYF
j_call: TRBJ2-3
v_call: TRBV5-4
d_call: TRBD2
clone_size: many

cdr3_nt: TGTGCCAGCAGGAAGACTAGCGAGGGTGAGCAGTTCTTC
cdr3_aa: CASRKTSEGEQFF
j_call: TRBJ2-1
v_call: TRBV6-1
d_call: TRBD2
clone_size: NA

cdr3_nt: TGTGCCAGCTCACCAGGTCGGACCTACGAGCAGTACTTC
cdr3_aa: CASSPGRTYEQYF
j_call: TRBJ2-7
v_call: TRBV18
d_call: NA
clone_size: few

cdr3_nt: TGTGCCAGCAGTGTGAGGACAGGGGCATATGGGGCCAACGTCCTGACTTTC
cdr3_aa: CASSVRTGAYGANVLTF
j_call: TRBJ2-6
v_call: TRBV27
d_call: TRBD1
clone_size: few

cdr3_nt: TGTGCCAGCAGCTTAGCACGTGGCTGGGGAAACGATGAGCAGTTCTTC
cdr3_aa: CASSLARGWGNDEQFF
j_call: TRBJ2-1
v_call: TRBV11-3
d_call: NA
clone_size: NA